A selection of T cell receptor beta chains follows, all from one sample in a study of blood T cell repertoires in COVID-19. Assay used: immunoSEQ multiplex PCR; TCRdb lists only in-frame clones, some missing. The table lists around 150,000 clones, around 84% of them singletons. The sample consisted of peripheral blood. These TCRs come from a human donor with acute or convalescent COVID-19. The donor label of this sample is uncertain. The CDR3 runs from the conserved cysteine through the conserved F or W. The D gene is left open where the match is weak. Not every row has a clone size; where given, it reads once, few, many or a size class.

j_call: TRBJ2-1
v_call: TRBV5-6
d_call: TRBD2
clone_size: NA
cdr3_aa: CASSFGLAGDEQFF
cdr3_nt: TGTGCCAGCAGCTTTGGACTAGCGGGGGACGAGCAGTTCTTC

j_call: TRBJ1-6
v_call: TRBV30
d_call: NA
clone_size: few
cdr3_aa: CAWKGRGDGNSPLHF
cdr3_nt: TGTGCCTGGAAAGGCAGGGGAGATGGTAATTCACCCCTCCACTTT

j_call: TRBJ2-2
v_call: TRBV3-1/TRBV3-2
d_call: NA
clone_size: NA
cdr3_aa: CASSSRRAGVTPGELFF
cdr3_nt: TGTGCCAGCAGCTCCAGACGCGCCGGAGTGACCCCCGGGGAGCTGTTTTTT

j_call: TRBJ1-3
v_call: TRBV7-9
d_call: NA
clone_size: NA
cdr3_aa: CASRTRDSGNTIYF
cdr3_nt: TGTGCCAGCAGAACGCGGGACTCTGGAAACACCATATATTTT

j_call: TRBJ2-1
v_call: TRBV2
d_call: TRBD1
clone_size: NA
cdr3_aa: CASSEVRGPLNEQFF
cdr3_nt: TGTGCCAGCAGTGAAGTAAGGGGGCCCCTGAATGAGCAGTTCTTC

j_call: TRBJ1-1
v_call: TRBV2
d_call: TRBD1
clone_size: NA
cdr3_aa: CASYRDREYTEAFF
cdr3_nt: TGTGCCAGTTACCGGGACAGAGAGTACACTGAAGCTTTCTTT

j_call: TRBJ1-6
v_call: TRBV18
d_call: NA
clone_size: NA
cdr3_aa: CASSPQSGTRQSSYNSPLHF
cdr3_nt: TGTGCCAGCTCACCTCAATCCGGGACAAGACAAAGCTCCTATAATTCACCCCTCCACTTT

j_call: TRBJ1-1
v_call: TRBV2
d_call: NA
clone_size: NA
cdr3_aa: CASSDEGSSEAFF
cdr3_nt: TGTGCCAGCAGTGATGAGGGCAGCTCGGAAGCTTTCTTT

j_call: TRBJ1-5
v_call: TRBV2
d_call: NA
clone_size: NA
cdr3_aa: CASSRQDYSNQPQHF
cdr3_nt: TGTGCCAGCAGTAGACAGGATTATAGCAATCAGCCCCAGCATTTT

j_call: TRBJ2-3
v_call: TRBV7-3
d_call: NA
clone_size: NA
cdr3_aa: CASSLSPGVTDTQYF
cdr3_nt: TGTGCCAGCAGCTTATCGCCCGGGGTCACAGATACGCAGTATTTT

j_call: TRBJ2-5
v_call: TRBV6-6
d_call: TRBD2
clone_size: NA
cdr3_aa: CAAFTGGRKETQYF
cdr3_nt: TGTGCCGCCTTCACGGGGGGGCGGAAAGAGACCCAGTACTTC

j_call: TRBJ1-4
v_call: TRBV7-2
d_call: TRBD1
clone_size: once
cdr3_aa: CASSKDRGNEKLFF
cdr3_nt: TGTGCCAGCAGCAAGGACAGGGGTAATGAAAAACTGTTTTTT

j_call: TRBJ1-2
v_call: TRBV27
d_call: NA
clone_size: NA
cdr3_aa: CASSAANYGYTF
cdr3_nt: TGTGCCAGCAGTGCAGCTAACTATGGCTACACCTTC

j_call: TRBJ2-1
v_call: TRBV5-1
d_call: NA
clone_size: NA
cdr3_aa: CATTGGAENEQFF
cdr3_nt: TGCGCCACCACAGGGGGGGCGGAGAATGAGCAGTTCTTC

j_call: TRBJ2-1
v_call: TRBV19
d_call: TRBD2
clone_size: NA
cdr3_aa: CASSKYSGGAYNEQFF
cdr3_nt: TGTGCCAGTAGTAAGTACAGCGGGGGGGCTTACAATGAGCAGTTCTTC

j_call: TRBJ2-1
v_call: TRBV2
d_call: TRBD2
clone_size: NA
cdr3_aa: CASRPLAGDSGEQFF
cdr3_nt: TGTGCCAGCAGACCTCTAGCGGGGGACTCGGGTGAGCAGTTCTTC

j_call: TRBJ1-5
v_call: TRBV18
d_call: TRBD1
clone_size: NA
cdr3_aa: CASSPGQVNQPQHF
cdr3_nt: TGTGCCAGCTCACCGGGACAGGTCAATCAGCCCCAGCATTTT

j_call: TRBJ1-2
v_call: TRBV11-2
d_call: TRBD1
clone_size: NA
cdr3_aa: CASSLVAGGSYGYTF
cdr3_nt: TGTGCCAGCAGCTTAGTGGCAGGGGGAAGCTATGGCTACACCTTC

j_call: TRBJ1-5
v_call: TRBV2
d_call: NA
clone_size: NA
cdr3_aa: CASKGQEHTAGAQPQHF
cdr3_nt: TGTGCCAGCAAGGGTCAGGAGCACACTGCGGGAGCACAGCCCCAGCATTTT

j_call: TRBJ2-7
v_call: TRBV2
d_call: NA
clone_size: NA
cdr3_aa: CASRFQQAGAWGEQYF
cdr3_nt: TGTGCCAGCAGGTTTCAACAGGCGGGGGCTTGGGGCGAGCAGTACTTC

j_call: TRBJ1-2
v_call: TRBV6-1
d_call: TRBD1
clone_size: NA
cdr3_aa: CASSDPIGTGGDLYGYTF
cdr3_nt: TGTGCCAGCAGTGATCCTATCGGGACAGGGGGGGACCTCTATGGCTACACCTTC

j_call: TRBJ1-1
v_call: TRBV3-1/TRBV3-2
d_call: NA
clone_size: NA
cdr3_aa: CASSLDSGVGGEAFF
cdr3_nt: TGTGCCAGCAGCCTCGATTCCGGGGTGGGGGGTGAAGCTTTCTTT

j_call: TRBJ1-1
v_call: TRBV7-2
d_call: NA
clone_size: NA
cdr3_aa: CASSLVSSGGTEAFF
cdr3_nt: TGTGCCAGCAGCTTAGTCTCGTCGGGGGGCACTGAAGCTTTCTTT

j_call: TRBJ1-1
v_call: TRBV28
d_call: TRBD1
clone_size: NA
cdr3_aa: CASSLRQGIANTEAFF
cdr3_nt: TGTGCCAGCAGTTTACGACAGGGGATAGCGAACACTGAAGCTTTCTTT

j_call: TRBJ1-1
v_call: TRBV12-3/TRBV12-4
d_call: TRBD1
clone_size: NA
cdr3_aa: CASERQGNTEAFF
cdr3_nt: TGTGCCAGCGAAAGACAGGGGAACACTGAAGCTTTCTTT

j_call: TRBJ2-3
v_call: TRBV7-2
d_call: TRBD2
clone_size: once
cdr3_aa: CASSARLAGGSTDTQYF
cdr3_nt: TGTGCCAGCAGCGCTCGACTAGCGGGGGGTAGCACAGATACGCAGTATTTT

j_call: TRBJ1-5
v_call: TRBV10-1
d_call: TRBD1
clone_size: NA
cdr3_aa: CASTSTGQDRNQPQHF
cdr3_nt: TGCGCCAGCACCTCAACCGGACAGGACCGCAATCAGCCCCAGCATTTT

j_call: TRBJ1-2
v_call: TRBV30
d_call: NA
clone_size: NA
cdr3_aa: CAWSVPSTANYGYTF
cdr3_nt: TGTGCCTGGAGTGTTCCATCGACAGCCAACTATGGCTACACCTTC

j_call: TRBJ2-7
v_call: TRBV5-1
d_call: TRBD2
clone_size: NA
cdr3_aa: CASSSPGLAGGYEQYF
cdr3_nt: TGCGCCAGCAGCTCCCCGGGACTAGCGGGGGGGTACGAGCAGTACTTC

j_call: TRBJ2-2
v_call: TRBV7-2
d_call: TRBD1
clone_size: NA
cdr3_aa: CASSLRTGATGELFF
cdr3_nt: TGTGCCAGCAGCTTGCGTACAGGGGCAACCGGGGAGCTGTTTTTT

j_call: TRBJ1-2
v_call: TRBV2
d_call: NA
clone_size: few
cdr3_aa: CASRSSYGYTF
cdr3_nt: TGTGCCAGCAGGTCTAGCTATGGCTACACCTTC

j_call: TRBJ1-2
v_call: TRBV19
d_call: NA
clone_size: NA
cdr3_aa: CASRPGVNNYGYTF
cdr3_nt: TGTGCCAGTAGGCCAGGGGTCAACAACTATGGCTACACCTTC

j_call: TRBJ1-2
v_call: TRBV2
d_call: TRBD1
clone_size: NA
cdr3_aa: CASRNQGARYGYTF
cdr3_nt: TGTGCCAGCAGGAACCAGGGGGCACGCTATGGCTACACCTTC

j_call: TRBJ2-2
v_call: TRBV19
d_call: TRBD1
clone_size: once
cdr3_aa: CASSSQGATGELFF
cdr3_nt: TGTGCCAGTAGTTCCCAGGGGGCAACCGGGGAGCTGTTTTTT

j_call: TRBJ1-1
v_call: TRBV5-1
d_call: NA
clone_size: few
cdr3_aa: CASKAGMGTEAFF
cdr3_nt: TGCGCCAGTAAAGCGGGGATGGGGACTGAAGCTTTCTTT

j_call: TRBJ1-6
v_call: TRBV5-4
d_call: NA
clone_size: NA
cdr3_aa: CASSSQTGYNSPLHF
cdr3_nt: TGTGCCAGCAGCTCCCAGACAGGTTATAATTCACCCCTCCACTTT

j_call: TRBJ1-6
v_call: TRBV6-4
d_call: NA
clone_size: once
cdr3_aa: CASSFTSLNNSPLHF
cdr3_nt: TGTGCCAGCAGTTTCACAAGTCTGAATAATTCACCCCTCCACTTT

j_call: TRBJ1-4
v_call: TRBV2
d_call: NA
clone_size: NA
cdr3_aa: CASSLQGIVEKLFF
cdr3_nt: TGTGCCAGCAGTCTACAGGGTATTGTTGAAAAACTGTTTTTT

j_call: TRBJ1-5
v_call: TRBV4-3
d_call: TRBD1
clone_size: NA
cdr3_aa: CASSERQGPNQPQHF
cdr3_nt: TGCGCCAGCAGCGAGCGACAGGGGCCCAATCAGCCCCAGCATTTT

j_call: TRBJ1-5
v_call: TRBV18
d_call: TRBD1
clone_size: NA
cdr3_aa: CASSPGQGLYSNQPQHF
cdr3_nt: TGTGCCAGCTCACCCGGACAGGGGTTGTATAGCAATCAGCCCCAGCATTTT